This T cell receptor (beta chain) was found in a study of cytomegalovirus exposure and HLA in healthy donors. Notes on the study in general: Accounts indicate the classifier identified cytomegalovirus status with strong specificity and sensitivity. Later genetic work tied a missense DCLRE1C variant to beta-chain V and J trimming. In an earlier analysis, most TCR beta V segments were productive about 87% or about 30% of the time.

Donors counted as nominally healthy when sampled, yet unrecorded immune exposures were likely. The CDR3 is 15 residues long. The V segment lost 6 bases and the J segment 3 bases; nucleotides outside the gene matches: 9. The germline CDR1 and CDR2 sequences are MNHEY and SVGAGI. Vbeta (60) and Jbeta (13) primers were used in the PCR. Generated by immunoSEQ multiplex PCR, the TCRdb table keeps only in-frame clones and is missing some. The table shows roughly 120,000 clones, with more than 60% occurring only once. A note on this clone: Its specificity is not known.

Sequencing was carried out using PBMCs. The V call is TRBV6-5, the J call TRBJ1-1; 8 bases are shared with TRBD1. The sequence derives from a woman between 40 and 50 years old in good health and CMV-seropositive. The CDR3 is CASSRATGAHTEAFF. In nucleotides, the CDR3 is TGTGCCAGCAGCCGTGCGACAGGGGCGCACACTGAAGCTTTCTTT.